Listed below are T cell receptor beta chains from one sample, sequenced in a study of T cell responses to AZD1222 COVID-19 vaccine. The assay was immunoSEQ multiplex PCR, and TCRdb's table has in-frame clones only and misses some. Of about 170,000 clones listed, around nine tenths are singletons. The sequencing here drew on peripheral blood, taken on day 0 of AZD1222 vaccination. These receptors were collected from an adult in good health. The CDR3 runs from the conserved cysteine through the conserved F or W. D genes are given only for firm matches. Size tells how often a clone was seen (once, few, many) or the class of an expanded clone, and some rows leave it out.

clone size,J gene,D gene,V gene,CDR3 protein,CDR3 DNA
.,TRBJ1-2,.,TRBV30,CAWSPGQGYGYTF,TGTGCCTGGAGTCCGGGGCAAGGGTATGGCTACACCTTC
once,TRBJ1-5,.,TRBV30,CAWSTGVSQPQHF,TGTGCCTGGAGTACCGGGGTATCGCAGCCCCAGCATTTT
.,TRBJ1-6,.,TRBV15,CATSRDGHNSPLHF,TGTGCCACCAGCAGAGATGGGCATAATTCACCCCTCCACTTT
.,TRBJ2-2,.,TRBV7-3,CASSLNPALSRGGELFF,TGTGCCAGCAGCTTGAACCCAGCCCTTTCTCGGGGCGGGGAGCTGTTTTTT
.,TRBJ1-5,.,TRBV3-1/TRBV3-2,CASSQLGSNQPQHF,TGTGCCAGCAGCCAATTAGGCTCAAATCAGCCCCAGCATTTT
.,TRBJ1-1,.,TRBV5-1,CASSVMGGTEAFF,TGCGCCAGCAGCGTGATGGGGGGTACTGAAGCTTTCTTT
once,TRBJ2-7,TRBD1,TRBV7-9,CASSLQGQGAYEQYF,TGTGCCAGCAGCTTACAAGGACAGGGTGCCTACGAGCAGTACTTC
.,TRBJ2-7,TRBD1,TRBV2,CASSGTGYSSYEQYF,TGTGCCAGCAGCGGGACAGGTTACAGCTCCTACGAGCAGTACTTC
once,TRBJ2-3,TRBD2,TRBV4-2,CASSQSGSPSTDTQYF,TGTGCCAGCAGCCAAAGCGGGAGCCCTAGCACAGATACGCAGTATTTT
.,TRBJ1-2,TRBD1,TRBV9,CASSAQRTGFGYTF,TGTGCCAGCAGCGCCCAAAGGACAGGGTTTGGCTACACCTTC
.,TRBJ2-7,.,TRBV18,CASSPPRAPYEQYF,TGTGCCAGCTCACCACCCCGCGCCCCCTACGAGCAGTACTTC
.,TRBJ2-1,TRBD2,TRBV6-1,CASSERTSGGASYNEQFF,TGTGCCAGCAGTGAAAGGACTAGCGGGGGGGCCTCCTACAATGAGCAGTTCTTC
.,TRBJ1-4,.,TRBV13,CASSSQIWGDSQLFF,TGTGCCAGCAGCTCCCAAATTTGGGGAGACAGCCAACTGTTTTTT
.,TRBJ2-3,TRBD2,TRBV5-1,CASSLILAGEDTQYF,TGCGCCAGCAGCTTGATACTAGCGGGAGAGGATACGCAGTATTTT
.,TRBJ2-1,.,TRBV12-3/TRBV12-4,CASSFRYEQFF,TGTGCCAGCAGTTTTCGGTATGAGCAGTTCTTC
.,TRBJ1-3,.,TRBV9,CASSVASGGVGNTIYF,TGTGCCAGCAGCGTAGCATCGGGGGGCGTAGGAAACACCATATATTTT
.,TRBJ2-1,TRBD2,TRBV19,CASSIDLVAGGGGYNEQFF,TGTGCCAGTAGTATAGATCTCGTAGCGGGAGGGGGAGGGTACAATGAGCAGTTCTTC
.,TRBJ2-5,.,TRBV5-4,CASSLQETQYF,TGTGCCAGCAGCTTGCAAGAGACCCAGTACTTC
.,TRBJ2-7,.,TRBV10-1,CASSDFAGSFYEQYF,TGCGCCAGCAGTGACTTTGCGGGGTCCTTCTACGAGCAGTACTTC
.,TRBJ2-7,TRBD1,TRBV19,CASSVDRGYEQYF,TGTGCCAGTAGTGTTGACAGGGGGTACGAGCAGTACTTC
.,TRBJ2-1,.,TRBV7-2,CASSLAGGVSSEQFF,TGTGCCAGCAGCTTAGCCGGAGGGGTGTCCAGTGAGCAGTTCTTC
.,TRBJ1-1,.,TRBV5-6,CASSFWSGKTEAFF,TGTGCCAGCAGCTTTTGGTCAGGGAAGACTGAAGCTTTCTTT
.,TRBJ1-1,TRBD1,TRBV30,CAWRDRGWNTEAFF,TGTGCCTGGAGGGACAGGGGTTGGAACACTGAAGCTTTCTTT
.,TRBJ1-2,.,TRBV3-1/TRBV3-2,CASSQAGRFYGYTF,TGTGCCAGCAGCCAGGCGGGACGTTTCTATGGCTACACCTTC
.,TRBJ2-2,.,TRBV12-3/TRBV12-4,CDSSPAGPGELFF,TGTGACAGCAGTCCAGCCGGTCCCGGGGAGCTGTTTTTT
.,TRBJ1-1,.,TRBV7-2,CASSFQGLPNTEAFF,TGTGCCAGCAGCTTTCAGGGACTACCGAACACTGAAGCTTTCTTT
.,TRBJ2-5,.,TRBV7-9,CASSLASSRETQYF,TGTGCCAGCAGCTTGGCCAGCTCCCGGGAGACCCAGTACTTC
.,TRBJ2-3,TRBD2,TRBV27,CASSPRLALNTQYF,TGTGCCAGCAGTCCTCGACTAGCGTTAAATACGCAGTATTTT
.,TRBJ2-5,TRBD2,TRBV19,CASSMSSGGAGETQYF,TGTGCCAGTAGTATGTCTAGCGGGGGGGCCGGAGAGACCCAGTACTTC
.,TRBJ2-5,TRBD2,TRBV9,CASSGGGLAGSQETQYF,TGTGCCAGCAGCGGGGGGGGACTAGCGGGAAGCCAAGAGACCCAGTACTTC
.,TRBJ2-3,TRBD1,TRBV7-3,CASSPRVLTGGADTQYF,TGTGCCAGCAGCCCACGGGTCCTAACAGGGGGCGCAGATACGCAGTATTTT
.,TRBJ2-4,TRBD1,TRBV10-1,CASSEGTGNGVTKNIQYF,TGCGCCAGCAGTGAGGGGACAGGGAATGGAGTAACCAAAAACATTCAGTACTTC
.,TRBJ1-1,.,TRBV18,CASSPTDIFSEAFF,TGTGCCAGCTCACCCACGGACATATTCTCTGAAGCTTTCTTT
.,TRBJ1-1,.,TRBV12-3/TRBV12-4,CASREAPGADAFF,TGTGCCAGCAGAGAGGCCCCGGGCGCGGATGCTTTCTTT
.,TRBJ1-6,.,TRBV3-1/TRBV3-2,CASSQSPFSGGSSPLHF,TGTGCCAGCAGCCAATCCCCTTTTTCGGGGGGGAGTTCACCCCTCCACTTT
.,TRBJ2-2,TRBD1,TRBV11-2,CASSSTGADTGELFF,TGTGCCAGCAGCTCCACAGGGGCAGACACCGGGGAGCTGTTTTTT
.,TRBJ2-7,.,TRBV19,CASSSGPWSSYEQYF,TGTGCCAGTAGCTCAGGTCCGTGGAGCTCCTACGAGCAGTACTTC
.,TRBJ2-4,TRBD1,TRBV19,CASTGTGGKNIQYF,TGTGCCAGTACCGGGACAGGGGGCAAAAACATTCAGTACTTC
.,TRBJ2-1,.,TRBV5-6,CASSLWQGIVNEQFF,TGTGCCAGCAGCTTGTGGCAGGGTATTGTGAATGAGCAGTTCTTC
.,TRBJ1-1,.,TRBV29-1,CSVVQGNTEAFF,TGCAGCGTTGTACAGGGGAACACTGAAGCTTTCTTT
.,TRBJ1-1,TRBD1,TRBV5-5,CASSPQGYNTEAFF,TGTGCCAGCAGCCCACAGGGGTATAACACTGAAGCTTTCTTT
.,TRBJ1-2,TRBD1,TRBV7-9,CASSMGQSYGYTF,TGTGCCAGCAGCATGGGACAGTCCTATGGCTACACCTTC
.,TRBJ1-3,.,TRBV6-5,CASSPTALGNTIYF,TGTGCCAGCAGTCCCACCGCACTAGGAAACACCATATATTTT
.,TRBJ1-2,.,TRBV18,CASSPAAGAYGYTF,TGTGCCAGCTCACCCGCCGCCGGGGCCTATGGCTACACCTTC
.,TRBJ2-1,TRBD1,TRBV4-2,CASSQSRDSPMVEQFF,TGTGCCAGCAGCCAAAGCCGGGACAGCCCGATGGTTGAGCAGTTCTTC
.,TRBJ1-4,.,TRBV6-5,CASRPGPDEKLFF,TGTGCCAGCAGACCCGGACCGGATGAAAAACTGTTTTTT
.,TRBJ2-3,TRBD2,TRBV2,CASPRTSGRGTDTQYF,TGTGCCAGCCCCCGGACTAGCGGGAGAGGCACAGATACGCAGTATTTT
.,TRBJ1-6,.,TRBV7-6,CASSLAGGASRSPLHF,TGTGCCAGCAGCTTAGCAGGGGGGGCTAGCCGATCACCCCTCCACTTT
.,TRBJ1-3,.,TRBV5-6,CASSMRGAGNTIYF,TGTGCCAGCAGCATGAGGGGGGCTGGAAACACCATATATTTT
.,TRBJ1-1,.,TRBV11-3,CASSSRRNTEAFF,TGTGCCAGCAGCTCCCGACGGAACACTGAAGCTTTCTTT
once,TRBJ1-1,.,TRBV11-3,CASSLGGANTEAFF,TGTGCCAGCAGCTTAGGTGGGGCGAACACTGAAGCTTTCTTT
.,TRBJ2-7,.,TRBV10-3,CAISVGQAAVNEQYF,TGTGCCATCAGTGTTGGGCAGGCCGCGGTCAACGAGCAGTACTTC
.,TRBJ2-2,.,TRBV14,CASSQDYNTGELFF,TGTGCCAGCAGCCAAGACTACAACACCGGGGAGCTGTTTTTT
.,TRBJ1-5,.,TRBV27,CASSLVAGGSNQPQHF,TGTGCCAGCAGTTTAGTGGCAGGCGGGAGCAATCAGCCCCAGCATTTT
.,TRBJ1-3,.,TRBV5-8,CASSSRPYSGNTIYF,TGTGCCAGCAGCTCCAGGCCCTACTCTGGAAACACCATATATTTT